The subject of this entry is one T cell receptor (beta chain). TCRdb keeps only in-frame clones here, not all; method: immunoSEQ multiplex PCR. The listing contains some 180,000 clones. The CDR3 consists of 15 residues. Between the trimmed V and J ends, which lost 6 bases and 0 bases, there was a span of 12 bases. CDR1 and CDR2 from the germline V gene are LNHDA and SQIVND (reference sequence). The data originate from a study of control samples from healthy donors and cancer patients. This clonotype was sampled from a woman aged 25 to 39 in good health. The specimen was blood. This chain uses TRBV19 with TRBJ1-5; unclear D gene. The CDR3 DNA sequence: TGTGCCAGTAGAGATAGATCAACTAGCAATCAGCCCCAGCATTTT. This gives the protein CASRDRSTSNQPQHF.